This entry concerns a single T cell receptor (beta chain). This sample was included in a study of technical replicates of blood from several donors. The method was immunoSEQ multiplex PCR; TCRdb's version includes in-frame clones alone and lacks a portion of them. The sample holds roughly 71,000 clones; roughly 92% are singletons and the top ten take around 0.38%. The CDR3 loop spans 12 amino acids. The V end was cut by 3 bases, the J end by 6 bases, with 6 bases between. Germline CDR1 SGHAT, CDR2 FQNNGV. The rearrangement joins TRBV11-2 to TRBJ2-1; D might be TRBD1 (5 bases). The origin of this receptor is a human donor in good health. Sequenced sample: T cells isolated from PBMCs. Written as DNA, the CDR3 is TGTGCCAGCAGCTTGACAGTCAATGAGCAGTTCTTC. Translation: CASSLTVNEQFF.